This T cell receptor (beta chain) emerged from a study of blood T cells in healthy people across ages. General observations from the study: As age increased, TCR beta diversity per million T cells fell in a roughly linear fashion. PBMCs were not sorted, which prevented a conclusive comparison of naive versus antigen-experienced cells.

The authors ran a second PCR of about 6 to 12 cycles using a sample-barcoded 5' primer and a J-beta primer mix. One entry per CDR3 protein results from TCRdb running MiXCR on the 5' RACE reads. The sample carries about 800,000 distinct CDR3 sequences, roughly 60% recorded once. With 4 bases removed from V and 4 bases from J, the gap between germline ends came to 17 bases. CDR3 length: 15 residues. From germline, CDR1 is DFQATT and CDR2 SNEGSKA (reference sequence). Regarding this clonotype: Its cognate antigen is unknown.

The rearrangement uses TRBV20-1 and TRBJ2-1; tentatively, D is TRBD2 (6 bases). Sequencing was carried out using blood. The sequence derives from a man between 25 and 39 years old in good health. The CDR3 here is CSATPTGTPYNEQFF. CDR3 bases: TGCAGTGCTACGCCCACCGGGACTCCATACAATGAGCAGTTCTTC.